This is a list of T cell receptor beta chains from one sample in a study of T cell changes during pregnancy in multiple sclerosis. Libraries were prepared by immunoSEQ multiplex PCR; TCRdb keeps only in-frame clonotypes and omits some of them. The sample includes tens of thousands of clones, 85% to 95% seen only once; the top ten take more than 2%. This specimen consisted of peripheral blood, obtained after pregnancy. Receptors were obtained from a female donor with multiple sclerosis, enrolled in a pregnancy study. CDR3s include the opening cysteine and the closing phenylalanine or tryptophan. The D gene is left open where the match is weak. Expanded clones get a size class; other rows say once, few or many, or leave the size out.

d_gene: NA; abundance: NA; v_gene: TRBV7-2; j_gene: TRBJ1-6; CDR3nt: TGTGCCAGCAGCCCAGGACAGAATAATTCACCCCTCCACTTT; CDR3aa: CASSPGQNNSPLHF
d_gene: TRBD2; abundance: NA; v_gene: TRBV6-1; j_gene: TRBJ2-4; CDR3nt: TGTGCCAGCATGACTAGCGGGGAAAACATTCAGTACTTC; CDR3aa: CASMTSGENIQYF
d_gene: NA; abundance: NA; v_gene: TRBV7-2; j_gene: TRBJ1-1; CDR3nt: TGTGCCAGCAGCTTAGGCAGTTCTCTGTACACTGAAGCTTTCTTT; CDR3aa: CASSLGSSLYTEAFF
d_gene: NA; abundance: once; v_gene: TRBV18; j_gene: TRBJ2-1; CDR3nt: TGTGCCAGCTCACAGACAGTTAGCTCCTACAATGAGCAGTTCTTC; CDR3aa: CASSQTVSSYNEQFF
d_gene: NA; abundance: NA; v_gene: TRBV6-5; j_gene: TRBJ1-1; CDR3nt: TGTGCCAGCAGGTCGTCGGAGGCCCTTAAAGCTTTCTTT; CDR3aa: CASRSSEALKAFF
d_gene: TRBD2; abundance: NA; v_gene: TRBV7-2; j_gene: TRBJ2-7; CDR3nt: TGTGCCAGCAGCTTCTGGACTAGCGGGACCTACGAGCAGTACTTC; CDR3aa: CASSFWTSGTYEQYF
d_gene: TRBD1; abundance: NA; v_gene: TRBV14; j_gene: TRBJ2-1; CDR3nt: TGTGCCAGCAGCCATGACTTGGCGACAGGGGCGCACAATGAGCAGTTCTTC; CDR3aa: CASSHDLATGAHNEQFF
d_gene: NA; abundance: NA; v_gene: TRBV4-3; j_gene: TRBJ2-7; CDR3nt: TGCGCCAGCAGCCAATCAATTCGCGGTGGCGTCTACGAGCAGTACTTC; CDR3aa: CASSQSIRGGVYEQYF
d_gene: NA; abundance: NA; v_gene: TRBV2; j_gene: TRBJ1-1; CDR3nt: TGTGCCAGCAGTGGCGCCGATCGTAAAGCTTTCTTT; CDR3aa: CASSGADRKAFF
d_gene: TRBD1; abundance: NA; v_gene: TRBV6-5; j_gene: TRBJ1-1; CDR3nt: TGTGCCAGCAGTTACGGACAGGGGAGCACTGAAGCTTTCTTT; CDR3aa: CASSYGQGSTEAFF
d_gene: TRBD2; abundance: NA; v_gene: TRBV19; j_gene: TRBJ2-3; CDR3nt: TGTGCCAGTCAGCGGGGGGGCCTAGGCACAGATACGCAGTATTTT; CDR3aa: CASQRGGLGTDTQYF
d_gene: NA; abundance: NA; v_gene: TRBV5-6; j_gene: TRBJ1-1; CDR3nt: TGTGCCAGCAGCAGGGACTGGCGGGACACTGAAGCTTTCTTT; CDR3aa: CASSRDWRDTEAFF
d_gene: NA; abundance: NA; v_gene: TRBV6-1; j_gene: TRBJ2-5; CDR3nt: TGTGCCAGCAGTGAAATGACAGGCCACCAAGAGACCCAGTACTTC; CDR3aa: CASSEMTGHQETQYF
d_gene: NA; abundance: NA; v_gene: TRBV30; j_gene: TRBJ2-7; CDR3nt: TGTGCCTGGAGCGAGAGCTCCTACGAGCAGTACTTC; CDR3aa: CAWSESSYEQYF
d_gene: NA; abundance: NA; v_gene: TRBV7-9; j_gene: TRBJ1-2; CDR3nt: TGTGCCAGCAGCTTAACAGCAGACTATGGCTACACCTTC; CDR3aa: CASSLTADYGYTF
d_gene: NA; abundance: NA; v_gene: TRBV11-1; j_gene: TRBJ1-1; CDR3nt: TGTGCCAGCAGCCCATCGATCGGGGGACCTGAAGCTTTCTTT; CDR3aa: CASSPSIGGPEAFF
d_gene: NA; abundance: NA; v_gene: TRBV10-1; j_gene: TRBJ2-3; CDR3nt: TGCGCCAGCAGCCGAGGCTTGACAGATACGCAGTATTTT; CDR3aa: CASSRGLTDTQYF
d_gene: NA; abundance: NA; v_gene: TRBV21-1; j_gene: TRBJ1-6; CDR3nt: TGTGCCAGCAGCGGGACAGGGGTGAATTCACCCCTCCACTTT; CDR3aa: CASSGTGVNSPLHF
d_gene: NA; abundance: NA; v_gene: TRBV10-1; j_gene: TRBJ2-3; CDR3nt: TGCGCCAGCATGGGGGGAGCGGATGATACGCAGTATTTT; CDR3aa: CASMGGADDTQYF
d_gene: TRBD2; abundance: NA; v_gene: TRBV9; j_gene: TRBJ2-1; CDR3nt: TGTGCCAGCAGCCCTGGACTAGCGGGAGATCGGAACAATGAGCAGTTCTTC; CDR3aa: CASSPGLAGDRNNEQFF
d_gene: TRBD1; abundance: NA; v_gene: TRBV2; j_gene: TRBJ1-2; CDR3nt: TGTGCCAGCAGCCCGACTCGACAGGGGTACTATGGCTACACCTTC; CDR3aa: CASSPTRQGYYGYTF
d_gene: NA; abundance: NA; v_gene: TRBV5-3; j_gene: TRBJ2-6; CDR3nt: TGTGCCAGATATGATAATAACGGGGTGGCTATTTCTTGGGGGGCCAACGTCCTGACTTTC; CDR3aa: CARYDNNGVAISWGANVLTF
d_gene: TRBD1; abundance: NA; v_gene: TRBV29-1; j_gene: TRBJ1-1; CDR3nt: TGCAGCGTCGGACAGGGGGCTTTGTACACTGAAGCTTTCTTT; CDR3aa: CSVGQGALYTEAFF
d_gene: NA; abundance: NA; v_gene: TRBV7-9; j_gene: TRBJ1-1; CDR3nt: TGTGCCAGCAGCTTATTAATGGGGGCTTTGGGTGAAGCTTTCTTT; CDR3aa: CASSLLMGALGEAFF
d_gene: NA; abundance: NA; v_gene: TRBV5-1; j_gene: TRBJ2-7; CDR3nt: TGCGCCAGCAGCCTTCCGGACCCGGGAGAGCAGTACTTC; CDR3aa: CASSLPDPGEQYF
d_gene: TRBD1; abundance: NA; v_gene: TRBV5-1; j_gene: TRBJ1-2; CDR3nt: TGCGCCAGCAGCCCTGGACAGGGCGACTTTTATGGCTACACCTTC; CDR3aa: CASSPGQGDFYGYTF
d_gene: NA; abundance: NA; v_gene: TRBV29-1; j_gene: TRBJ1-3; CDR3nt: TGCAGCGTTGCCAGGGGCTCTGGAAACACCATATATTTT; CDR3aa: CSVARGSGNTIYF
d_gene: NA; abundance: NA; v_gene: TRBV6-5; j_gene: TRBJ1-2; CDR3nt: TGTGCCAGCAGTTACTCAGCCCACGATGGCTACACCTTC; CDR3aa: CASSYSAHDGYTF
d_gene: NA; abundance: NA; v_gene: TRBV18; j_gene: TRBJ1-1; CDR3nt: TGTGCCAGCTCACCAGCGCCTATCGGCACTGAAGCTTTCTTT; CDR3aa: CASSPAPIGTEAFF
d_gene: NA; abundance: NA; v_gene: TRBV10-2; j_gene: TRBJ1-1; CDR3nt: TGCGCCAGCAGTGCACGGGTCGCAGAAAAGAACACTGAAGCTTTCTTT; CDR3aa: CASSARVAEKNTEAFF
d_gene: TRBD1; abundance: NA; v_gene: TRBV30; j_gene: TRBJ1-6; CDR3nt: TGTGCCTGGAGTGTACAGGGAGACAGGGGTAGAGATTCACCCCTCCACTTT; CDR3aa: CAWSVQGDRGRDSPLHF
d_gene: TRBD1; abundance: NA; v_gene: TRBV11-2; j_gene: TRBJ2-1; CDR3nt: TGTGCCAGCAGCTTACTAACCGGGACAGGGACCTACAATGAGCAGTTCTTC; CDR3aa: CASSLLTGTGTYNEQFF
d_gene: NA; abundance: once; v_gene: TRBV6-5; j_gene: TRBJ1-3; CDR3nt: TGTGCCAGCATAAACTCTGGAAACACCATATATTTT; CDR3aa: CASINSGNTIYF
d_gene: NA; abundance: NA; v_gene: TRBV25-1; j_gene: TRBJ1-1; CDR3nt: TGTGCCAGCAGCATGAACACTGAAGCTTTCTTT; CDR3aa: CASSMNTEAFF
d_gene: TRBD2; abundance: NA; v_gene: TRBV11-2; j_gene: TRBJ2-1; CDR3nt: TGTGCCAGCAGTTTCATGGGACTAGCGGGTAGGAGCTTGATGTTGGAGTTCTTC; CDR3aa: CASSFMGLAGRSLMLEFF
d_gene: NA; abundance: NA; v_gene: TRBV7-8; j_gene: TRBJ2-1; CDR3nt: TGTGCCAGCAGCCATGGGGGAGGTGAGCAGTTCTTC; CDR3aa: CASSHGGGEQFF
d_gene: NA; abundance: NA; v_gene: TRBV30; j_gene: TRBJ1-1; CDR3nt: TGTGCCTGGAGTACCCCTAGTCACACTGAAGCTTTCTTT; CDR3aa: CAWSTPSHTEAFF
d_gene: TRBD1; abundance: NA; v_gene: TRBV30; j_gene: TRBJ1-1; CDR3nt: TGTGCCTGTATCAGTCCCATAGGGACAGGCCACACTGAAGCTTTCTTT; CDR3aa: CACISPIGTGHTEAFF
d_gene: NA; abundance: NA; v_gene: TRBV19; j_gene: TRBJ1-2; CDR3nt: TGTGCCAGTAGTTGGCCGACAGGCACTAACTATGGCTACACCTTC; CDR3aa: CASSWPTGTNYGYTF
d_gene: NA; abundance: NA; v_gene: TRBV5-4; j_gene: TRBJ1-2; CDR3nt: TGTGCCAGCAGCCTCGGACAGCCCTATGGCTACACCTTC; CDR3aa: CASSLGQPYGYTF
d_gene: TRBD1; abundance: NA; v_gene: TRBV27; j_gene: TRBJ1-2; CDR3nt: TGTGCCAGCAGTTTAAGGGACAGGGTCTATGGCTACACCTTC; CDR3aa: CASSLRDRVYGYTF
d_gene: NA; abundance: NA; v_gene: TRBV7-9; j_gene: TRBJ1-2; CDR3nt: TGTGCCAGCAGCCCGACAGTTAACTATGGCTACACCTTC; CDR3aa: CASSPTVNYGYTF
d_gene: TRBD1; abundance: NA; v_gene: TRBV10-3; j_gene: TRBJ1-4; CDR3nt: TGTGCCATCAGCTCCGGGACAGGCTTGAATGAAAAACTGTTTTTT; CDR3aa: CAISSGTGLNEKLFF
d_gene: TRBD1; abundance: NA; v_gene: TRBV6-6; j_gene: TRBJ1-5; CDR3nt: TGTGCCAGCAGTCTACAGGGGAGTAGTCAGCCCCAGCATTTT; CDR3aa: CASSLQGSSQPQHF
d_gene: TRBD2; abundance: few; v_gene: TRBV5-1; j_gene: TRBJ2-7; CDR3nt: TGCGCCAGCAGCTTGGGCGGGAGTTCTTCCTACGAGCAGTACTTC; CDR3aa: CASSLGGSSSYEQYF
d_gene: TRBD1; abundance: NA; v_gene: TRBV7-9; j_gene: TRBJ2-7; CDR3nt: TGTGCCAGCAGCCGGACAGGGTGGGCCTACGAGCAGTACTTC; CDR3aa: CASSRTGWAYEQYF
d_gene: TRBD2; abundance: NA; v_gene: TRBV7-2; j_gene: TRBJ2-1; CDR3nt: TGTGCCAGCAGCGGACTAGCGGTCTACAATGAGCAGTTCTTC; CDR3aa: CASSGLAVYNEQFF
d_gene: NA; abundance: NA; v_gene: TRBV29-1; j_gene: TRBJ1-2; CDR3nt: TGCAGCGTTGAACCAGGGAAGTTACATGGCTACACCTTC; CDR3aa: CSVEPGKLHGYTF
d_gene: TRBD2; abundance: medium-sized; v_gene: TRBV6-4; j_gene: TRBJ2-2; CDR3nt: TGTGCCAGCAGTGACTCAGCGGGAGGGCCCGGGGAGCTGTTTTTT; CDR3aa: CASSDSAGGPGELFF
d_gene: NA; abundance: once; v_gene: TRBV14; j_gene: TRBJ2-1; CDR3nt: TGTGCCAGCTCGAGTTACCATGAGCAGTTCTTC; CDR3aa: CASSSYHEQFF
d_gene: NA; abundance: NA; v_gene: TRBV11-2; j_gene: TRBJ1-2; CDR3nt: TGTGCCAGCAGCTTAGTCCCAGGGGATGGCTACACCTTC; CDR3aa: CASSLVPGDGYTF
d_gene: NA; abundance: NA; v_gene: TRBV5-1; j_gene: TRBJ2-7; CDR3nt: TGCGCCACCACCTCAGGGAGGTCTCCCTACGAGCAGTACTTC; CDR3aa: CATTSGRSPYEQYF
d_gene: NA; abundance: few; v_gene: TRBV19; j_gene: TRBJ2-7; CDR3nt: TGTGCCAGTGGCGGTTGGGGCAGATCCTACGAGCAGTACTTC; CDR3aa: CASGGWGRSYEQYF
d_gene: NA; abundance: NA; v_gene: TRBV27; j_gene: TRBJ1-1; CDR3nt: TGTGCCAGCAGTTTATTGAGGCCGGCAAACACTGAAGCTTTCTTT; CDR3aa: CASSLLRPANTEAFF
d_gene: NA; abundance: NA; v_gene: TRBV20-1; j_gene: TRBJ1-2; CDR3nt: TGCAGTGCTAGAGACGGGTATGGCTACACCTTC; CDR3aa: CSARDGYGYTF
d_gene: NA; abundance: NA; v_gene: TRBV4-3; j_gene: TRBJ2-6; CDR3nt: TGCGCCAGCAGTCAGGACAAATCCTCTGGGGCCAACGTCCTGACTTTC; CDR3aa: CASSQDKSSGANVLTF
d_gene: TRBD1; abundance: once; v_gene: TRBV14; j_gene: TRBJ1-1; CDR3nt: TGTGCCAGCAGCCGGGACAGGGAAAGGGTAGCTTTCTTT; CDR3aa: CASSRDRERVAFF
d_gene: NA; abundance: NA; v_gene: TRBV30; j_gene: TRBJ2-7; CDR3nt: TGTGCCTGGACTTCTTTTGGTGGCGGGACCTCCCTCCAACGGGGGTACTACGAGCAGTACTTC; CDR3aa: CAWTSFGGGTSLQRGYYEQYF
d_gene: NA; abundance: NA; v_gene: TRBV5-1; j_gene: TRBJ2-5; CDR3nt: TGCGCCAGCAGCTTGGCCTCCGGGAGTGGGGAGACCCAGTACTTC; CDR3aa: CASSLASGSGETQYF